The 30 T cell receptor beta chains given below trace back to one sample, sequenced in a study of cytomegalovirus exposure and HLA in healthy donors. The PCR used 60 Vbeta and 13 Jbeta primers. Sequenced by immunoSEQ multiplex PCR; TCRdb stores in-frame clones only, minus some. The sample includes roughly 200,000 clones, 60% to 80% seen only once; the top ten take around 2.2%. The sequencing input was PBMCs. These receptors originate from a man aged 55 to 70 in good health and CMV-seronegative.

The chain carries TRBV15 and TRBJ2-6; 9 bases line up with TRBD1. In germline, CDR1 is LNHNV, CDR2 YYDKDF (reference sequence). This CDR3 has 17 amino acids. The trim removed 3 bases at V and 2 bases at J, leaving 5 bases unmatched. The DNA of the CDR3 is TGTGCCACCAGCAGCGGGACAGGGATCCCTGGGGCCAACGTCCTGACTTTC. Its protein is CATSSGTGIPGANVLTF.

This sequence joins TRBV9 and TRBJ2-1, with D maybe TRBD2 (6 bases). V was cut by 0 bases and J by 7 bases, with 20 bases left in between. Germline-derived CDR1 and CDR2 are SGDLS and YYNGEE. The CDR3 has 17 amino acids. The CDR3 coding sequence is TGTGCCAGCAGCGTAGGAGGGGAGTGGAGGGCCGGGAATGAGCAGTTCTTC. Residues: CASSVGGEWRAGNEQFF.

The rearrangement links TRBV19 to TRBJ2-1; D not resolved. V was trimmed by 6 bases and J by 3 bases, leaving 9 bases between them. The CDR3 has 13 amino acids. The V gene's germline CDR1 is LNHDA and CDR2 SQIVND (reference sequence). CDR3 protein: CASSVAVYNEQFF. The CDR3 bases are TGTGCCAGTAGCGTAGCTGTCTACAATGAGCAGTTCTTC.

The chain has TRBV18 and TRBJ1-4; D ambiguous. Trimming took 2 bases from V and 8 from J, leaving 3 bases between them. The CDR3 length is 11 residues. The germline CDR1 and CDR2 sequences are KGHSH and LQKENI. CDR3 DNA sequence: TGTGCCAGCTCACCAAGCGAAAAACTGTTTTTT. Translation gives CASSPSEKLFF.

This chain links TRBV5-6 with TRBJ2-4; possibly TRBD1 for D (5 bases). CDR1 SGHDT and CDR2 YYEEEE come from the germline V gene. The CDR3 has 17 residues. The V gene lost 1 base and the J gene lost 0 bases, with 14 bases spanning the gap. DNA of the CDR3: TGTGCCAGCAGCTTGTTACCAGGGATGGTAGCCAAAAACATTCAGTACTTC. Protein product: CASSLLPGMVAKNIQYF.

V gene TRBV14 combines with J gene TRBJ1-1; possible D gene TRBD1, 6 bases. The CDR3 has 12 amino acids. V shed 10 bases and J shed 6 bases, with 15 bases lying between them. Germline-derived CDR1 and CDR2 are SGHDN and FVKESK. As DNA, the CDR3 is TGTGCCACCAACAGGGTCGGCGCTGAAGCTTTCTTT. Its translation: CATNRVGAEAFF.

V and J are TRBV19 and TRBJ1-5, with unresolved D. The CDR3 has 15 residues. Germline V gene data show CDR1 as LNHDA and CDR2 as SQIVND (reference sequence). The V end was cut by 4 bases, the J end by 4 bases, with 14 bases between. The CDR3, as DNA: TGTGCCAGTAGTAACAGTGGCTTAGGAAATCAGCCCCAGCATTTT. Translation: CASSNSGLGNQPQHF. Looking up the rest from reference TRBV19 and TRBJ1-5 gives the full variable domain: DGGITQSPKYLFRKEGQNVTLSCEQNLNHDAMYWYRQDPGQGLRLIYYSQIVNDFQKGDIAEGYSVSREKKESFPLTVTSAQKNPTAFYLCASSNSGLGNQPQHFGDGTRLSIL.

The rearrangement uses TRBV5-1 and TRBJ2-3; 10 bases line up with TRBD2. Trimming at V came to 0 bases and at J to 4 bases, leaving 5 bases not matched to a gene. The CDR3 loop spans 16 amino acids. CDR1 is SGHRS, CDR2 YFSETQ, per germline. The CDR3 nucleotides are TGCGCCAGCAGCTTGGTGCTAGCGGGAGCCGCAGATACGCAGTATTTT. Its protein product is CASSLVLAGAADTQYF. Together with reference TRBV5-1 and TRBJ2-3, the CDR3 gives the full variable domain: KAGVTQTPRYLIKTRGQQVTLSCSPISGHRSVSWYQQTPGQGLQFLFEYFSETQRNKGNFPGRFSGRQFSNSRSEMNVSTLELGDSALYLCASSLVLAGAADTQYFGPGTRLTVL.

The V gene is TRBV6-1, the J gene TRBJ2-5; 7 nucleotides align to TRBD2. The J call is uncertain, as TRBJ2-7 better fits the DNA end. This CDR3 region has 14 residues. Germline values: CDR1 MNHNS, CDR2 SASEGT. As DNA, the CDR3 is TGTGCCAGCAGGGGCGGCGGGGGACCCTACGAGCAGTACTTC. Residues: CASRGGGGPYEQYF.

V gene TRBV9 combines with J gene TRBJ2-2, with 11 bases that match TRBD2. V lost 2 bases and J lost 6; bases outside the gene matches: 9. The CDR3 spans 17 residues. The V gene's germline CDR1 is SGDLS and CDR2 YYNGEE. In DNA, the CDR3 is TGTGCCAGCAGCGTCCGAACTAGCGGGAGATTATCCGGGGAGCTGTTTTTT. Translated, it gives CASSVRTSGRLSGELFF.

This rearrangement joins TRBV6-5 to TRBJ2-1; a possible D gene is TRBD1 (6 bases). Germline V gives CDR1 MNHEY, CDR2 SVGAGI. The V end lost 5 bases, the J end lost 7 bases, and 15 bases lay between the germline ends. The CDR3 consists of 14 residues. CDR3 region: CASSAPSGTNEQFF. The DNA of the CDR3 is TGTGCCAGCAGTGCCCCCTCAGGGACAAATGAGCAGTTCTTC.

V usage is TRBV11-2 and J usage is TRBJ2-7; 14 bases agree with TRBD2. Looked up from germline, CDR1 is SGHAT and CDR2 is FQNNGV. The CDR3 has 13 amino acids. V was clipped by 5 bases and J by 11 bases; unmatched bases: 5. CDR3 sequence reads: CASSQGLAGEEYF. As DNA, the CDR3 is TGTGCCAGCAGCCAGGGACTAGCGGGAGAAGAGTACTTC.

The J gene is TRBJ1-4, the V gene TRBV28; a weak D match, TRBD1 (5 bases). CDR3 length equals 14 residues. Germline lookup yields CDR1 MDHEN and CDR2 SYDVKM. V was pared by 9 bases and J by 7 bases, with 18 bases between. CDR3 coding DNA: TGTGCCAGTCGCGGCCGGGGGAAGGGTGAAAAACTGTTTTTT. Translated, it gives CASRGRGKGEKLFF.

The chain couples TRBV13 to TRBJ2-7; 8 bases match TRBD1. J was trimmed by 0 bases and V by 6 bases; bases with no gene match: 10. The CDR3 runs 16 residues. The germline CDR1 and CDR2 sequences are PRHDT and FYEKMQ (reference sequence). The CDR3 loop is CASSGGTGSSSYEQYF. The CDR3, as DNA: TGTGCCAGCAGTGGCGGGACAGGCTCTAGCTCCTACGAGCAGTACTTC.

This chain connects TRBV29-1 to TRBJ2-7; TRBD2 agrees at 7 bases. V lost 4 bases to trimming and J lost 2 bases; unmatched junction nucleotides: 11. Germline-derived CDR1 and CDR2 are SQVTM and ANQGSEA. CDR3 length equals 15 residues. The CDR3 DNA sequence: TGCAGCGTTGGTGGCGGGAGCGCTTCTCCCTACGAGCAGTACTTC. This sequence encodes CSVGGGSASPYEQYF.

The rearrangement links TRBV2 to TRBJ2-3; 8 bases are shared with TRBD1. This CDR3 is built from 13 residues. CDR1 SNHLY and CDR2 FYNNEI come from the germline V gene. V was clipped by 6 bases and J by 3 bases; unmatched bases: 2. CDR3 DNA sequence: TGTGCCAGCAGCCGACAGGGGACAGATACGCAGTATTTT. Its protein product is CASSRQGTDTQYF.

This clone was recorded a few times. The gene calls are TRBV5-1 and TRBJ1-4; D is unclear. The germline V gene encodes CDR1 SGHRS and CDR2 YFSETQ. Trimming removed 0 bases from V and 4 bases from J, with 22 bases in between. There are 19 residues in the CDR3. This CDR3 is CASSLASIGSPVDNEKLFF. DNA of the CDR3: TGCGCCAGCAGCTTGGCCTCGATTGGGAGTCCAGTGGATAATGAAAAACTGTTTTTT.

This clone was seen just once. The chain recombines TRBV7-9 with TRBJ2-1; perhaps TRBD2 as D (6 bases). This CDR3 has 16 residues. V was clipped by 1 base and J by 4 bases, with 14 bases between them. Per the germline V gene, CDR1 is SEHNR and CDR2 is FQNEAQ (reference sequence). In DNA, the CDR3 is TGTGCCAGCAGCTTAGTCAGAGCGGAGGGATACAATGAGCAGTTCTTC. Translating gives CASSLVRAEGYNEQFF.

The rearrangement links TRBV9 to TRBJ2-3, with D possibly being TRBD1 (5 bases). This CDR3 has 13 amino acids. V was trimmed by 4 bases and J by 5 bases, leaving 11 bases between them. CDR1 and CDR2 (germline): SGDLS, YYNGEE. The CDR3 sequence is CASSPTGGDTQYF. The CDR3 DNA follows: TGTGCCAGCAGCCCTACAGGTGGAGATACGCAGTATTTT.

The chain combines TRBV7-8 with TRBJ1-1; TRBD1 is a possible D gene (5 bases). V gave up 2 bases and J gave up 5 bases, with 12 bases separating them. The CDR3 runs 14 residues. Germline V lookup: CDR1 SGHVS, CDR2 FQNEAQ. The CDR3 DNA sequence: TGTGCCAGCAGCTTATCCGGGGGTCGGACTGAAGCTTTCTTT. Its protein is CASSLSGGRTEAFF.

A single count supports this clone. J is TRBJ1-6 and V is TRBV6-4; 9 positions agree with TRBD1. V trimming: 10 bases; J trimming: 8 bases; junction bases outside the gene matches: 6. Per germline, CDR1 MRHNA and CDR2 SNTAGT. The CDR3 runs to 13 residues. The chain's CDR3 is CATARDRDSPLHF. CDR3 nucleotide sequence: TGTGCCACCGCCCGGGACAGGGATTCACCCCTCCACTTT.

The V call is TRBV6-1, the J call TRBJ1-2; D ambiguous. CDR1 is MNHNS and CDR2 is SASEGT in the germline V gene. Trimming cost V 10 bases and J 5 bases, with 17 bases left between them. This CDR3 is built from 13 residues. The CDR3 nucleotides read TGTGCCAACAGACGGGGTTCCTCTTATGGCTACACCTTC. This gives the protein CANRRGSSYGYTF.

This chain uses TRBV18 with TRBJ2-7; TRBD1 matches at 8 bases. The CDR3 length is 14 residues. Germline V CDR1 and CDR2: KGHSH, LQKENI. V lost 1 base to trimming and J lost 5 bases; unmatched junction nucleotides: 4. The CDR3 reads CASSPRRTGHEQYF. CDR3 DNA sequence: TGTGCCAGCTCACCACGCCGGACAGGGCACGAGCAGTACTTC.

CDR3 DNA sequence: TGTGCCAGCAGTGAACGGACAGTCCCCACTGAAGCTTTCTTT. Encoded protein: CASSERTVPTEAFF. The chain carries TRBV25-1 and TRBJ1-1; weak D call: TRBD1 (6 bases). The CDR3 extends over 14 amino acids. Germline CDR1 MGHDK, CDR2 SYGVNS. Trimming removed 2 bases at V and 4 bases at J, with 11 bases between.

V is TRBV6-5 and J is TRBJ2-6; D may be TRBD2 (6 bases). Trimming cost V 5 bases and J 2 bases, with 10 bases left between them. There are 15 residues in the CDR3. CDR1 and CDR2 from the germline V gene are MNHEY and SVGAGI. As DNA, the CDR3 is TGTGCCAGCAGTCCCCCGGGGGCTGGGGCCAACGTCCTGACTTTC. Translating gives CASSPPGAGANVLTF.

V is TRBV9 and J is TRBJ2-7; no firm D call. The V and J ends lost 3 bases and 5 bases respectively, with 15 bases between them. Per germline, CDR1 SGDLS and CDR2 YYNGEE. There are 14 residues in the CDR3. The chain's CDR3 is CASSASHALNEQYF. CDR3 nucleotide sequence: TGTGCCAGCAGCGCAAGCCATGCCCTTAACGAGCAGTACTTC.

The V gene is TRBV7-2, the J gene TRBJ2-1; TRBD1 might be the D (6 bases). V dropped 4 bases and J dropped 7 bases, with 17 bases sitting between them. Looked up from germline, CDR1 is SGHTA and CDR2 is FQGNSA. This CDR3 has 15 residues. The CDR3: CASSSNPAGDNEQFF. The CDR3 nucleotides are TGTGCCAGCAGCTCGAACCCCGCAGGGGATAATGAGCAGTTCTTC.

This clone was seen only once. J is TRBJ2-7 and V is TRBV28, with D unresolved. Germline V gene sequence: CDR1 MDHEN, CDR2 SYDVKM. Trimming took off 5 bases at V and 5 bases at J, with 16 bases between the two ends. CDR3 length: 14 residues. Here the CDR3 reads CASSLTDRLDEQYF. CDR3 bases: TGTGCCAGCAGTCTGACTGACCGGTTGGACGAGCAGTACTTC. Supplemented by reference TRBV28 and TRBJ2-7, the full variable domain reads DVKVTQSSRYLVKRTGEKVFLECVQDMDHENMFWYRQDPGLGLRLIYFSYDVKMKEKGDIPEGYSVSREKKERFSLILESASTNQTSMYLCASSLTDRLDEQYFGPGTRLTVT.

The V and J genes are TRBV30 and TRBJ1-5; the D is unclear. The CDR3 has 13 amino acids. Germline V gene sequence: CDR1 GTSNPN, CDR2 SVGIG (reference sequence). V was shortened by 1 base and J by 6 bases, with 10 bases between the two germline ends. CDR3 in amino acids: CAWSAQTGQPQHF. CDR3 DNA sequence: TGTGCCTGGAGTGCACAAACGGGTCAGCCCCAGCATTTT.

The chain carries TRBV6-5 and TRBJ2-7; 11 bases are shared with TRBD1. Germline V gene sequence: CDR1 MNHEY, CDR2 SVGAGI. CDR3 size: 15 residues. J was trimmed by 6 bases and V by 4 bases; bases with no gene match: 8. CDR3 sequence reads: CASSSLGTGGFEQYF. The CDR3 DNA follows: TGTGCCAGCAGTTCCCTGGGGACAGGGGGTTTCGAGCAGTACTTC.